This T cell receptor beta chain was profiled in a study of blood T cell repertoires in COVID-19. Across the whole study: The study drew acute and convalescent COVID-19 samples from the United States, Italy and Spain.

Produced via immunoSEQ multiplex PCR; TCRdb's table is partial and in-frame only. The sample has roughly 310,000 clones, about nine tenths seen once. Ages ranged from 18 to 89 years, with residence in about 24 US areas. Participants had their cohort set by participant-reported clinical history. The study counted Cohort 3 donors as recovered given two negative PCRs, clearance, or symptom resolution. Germline lookup yields CDR1 MGHRA and CDR2 YSYEKL. J lost 5 bases, V lost 3 bases, and 5 bases had no gene match. The CDR3 runs 14 residues. The specimen was PBMCs or T cells enriched from blood (not recorded which). This sequence joins TRBV4-1 and TRBJ2-7; 9 bases are a match to TRBD2. The TCR originated in a man aged 55 to 70 who had recovered from COVID-19. In DNA, the CDR3 is TGCGCCAGCAGCCAGTTAGCGGGAGTAGACGAGCAGTACTTC. This encodes CASSQLAGVDEQYF.